The 26 T cell receptor beta chains reported below all come from one sample, sequenced in a study of cytomegalovirus exposure and HLA in healthy donors. It was with 60 Vbeta and 13 Jbeta primers that the PCR ran. Profiling relied on immunoSEQ multiplex PCR, and the TCRdb table lists in-frame clones only, not all of them. Among 140,000 to 150,000 clones listed, roughly 80% were seen once. Sample: PBMCs. The origin of the receptors is a boy under 10 years old in good health and CMV-seronegative.

V is TRBV6-1 and J is TRBJ2-7; 10 bases fit TRBD2. Germline V CDR1 and CDR2: MNHNS, SASEGT. This CDR3 spans 18 amino acids. V gave up 2 bases and J gave up 0 bases; unmatched junction bases: 10. CDR3 nucleotides: TGTGCCAGCAGTGAAAGTGTCTCTAGCGGGAGCTACTCCTACGAGCAGTACTTC. It codes for CASSESVSSGSYSYEQYF.

The chain uses TRBV29-1 and TRBJ2-7, with a possible D match to TRBD1 (6 bases). Germline CDR1 reads SQVTM; CDR2 reads ANQGSEA. V was shortened by 5 bases and J by 2 bases, with 13 bases between the two germline ends. This CDR3 comprises 13 residues. CDR3 amino acids: CSVIPTGTYEQYF. The DNA for the CDR3 is TGCAGCGTTATACCGACAGGAACCTACGAGCAGTACTTC.

V usage is TRBV18 and J usage is TRBJ2-2; 8 bases fit TRBD1. With 3 bases clipped from V and 6 bases from J, the junction kept 9 bases outside the gene matches. Germline CDR1 reads KGHSH; CDR2 reads LQKENI. This CDR3 has 16 residues. The CDR3 DNA sequence: TGTGCCAGCTCACCGTTGGACAGGGTAGTCGCCGGGGAGCTGTTTTTT. This gives the protein CASSPLDRVVAGELFF.

V usage is TRBV30 and J usage is TRBJ2-7, with D perhaps TRBD2 (7 bases). Germline loops: CDR1 GTSNPN, CDR2 SVGIG (reference sequence). This CDR3 has 12 amino acids. Trimming cost V 3 bases and J 6 bases, with 12 bases left between them. The CDR3 loop reads CAWRRGGCEQYF. The DNA for the CDR3 is TGTGCCTGGAGGAGGGGGGGGTGCGAGCAGTACTTC.

V gene TRBV7-8 combines with J gene TRBJ1-5; maybe TRBD1 (6 bases). The V gene lost 4 bases and the J gene lost 4 bases, with 23 bases spanning the gap. The CDR3 runs to 18 residues. Germline CDR1 reads SGHVS; CDR2 reads FQNEAQ. The CDR3 sequence: CASSSLWGGVPINQPQHF. As DNA, the CDR3 is TGTGCCAGCAGCTCCCTCTGGGGGGGCGTTCCGATTAATCAGCCCCAGCATTTT.

This chain uses TRBV14 with TRBJ1-1; no reliable D call. Germline CDR1 and CDR2: SGHDN and FVKESK. The CDR3 is 14 residues long. V was shortened by 1 base and J by 1 base, with 7 bases between the two germline ends. The CDR3 coding sequence is TGTGCCAGCAGCCAAGTTCGAGGGAACACTGAAGCTTTCTTT. Translated: CASSQVRGNTEAFF.

The chain recombines TRBV7-3 with TRBJ2-3; 7 bases align to TRBD2. This CDR3 has 17 amino acids. Unmatched junction bases numbered 11, after V lost 5 bases and J lost 0 bases. From germline, CDR1 is SGHTA and CDR2 FQGTGA. CDR3 residues: CASSAAGRRGSTDTQYF. CDR3 coding DNA: TGTGCCAGCAGCGCCGCTGGGAGGCGGGGGAGCACAGATACGCAGTATTTT.

The chain joins TRBV28 to TRBJ2-3, with 15 bases lining up with TRBD2. Trimming took 3 bases from V and 2 from J; bases not matched to a gene: 9. Germline assignment: CDR1 MDHEN and CDR2 SYDVKM. The CDR3 spans 19 residues. Here the CDR3 reads CASSFRRGLAGGPTDTQYF. The CDR3 DNA is TGTGCCAGCAGTTTTCGACGGGGACTAGCGGGAGGTCCCACAGATACGCAGTATTTT. Complete variable domain (other parts from reference TRBV28 and TRBJ2-3): DVKVTQSSRYLVKRTGEKVFLECVQDMDHENMFWYRQDPGLGLRLIYFSYDVKMKEKGDIPEGYSVSREKKERFSLILESASTNQTSMYLCASSFRRGLAGGPTDTQYFGPGTRLTVL.

The V and J genes are TRBV29-1 and TRBJ1-1, with no clear D. The CDR3 is 12 residues long. Germline V gene data show CDR1 as SQVTM and CDR2 as ANQGSEA. V lost 7 bases, J lost 4 bases, and 13 bases lay in between. The DNA for the CDR3 is TGCAGCGCTTACGGTGGTGTCACTGAAGCTTTCTTT. The encoded protein is CSAYGGVTEAFF.

The chain joins TRBV19 to TRBJ1-2; a possible D gene is TRBD1 (6 bases). Per germline, CDR1 LNHDA and CDR2 SQIVND (reference sequence). V dropped 6 bases and J dropped 7 bases, with 18 bases sitting between them. CDR3 length: 14 residues. DNA for the CDR3: TGTGCCAGTAGCACAGTACAGGGAATTCTTGGCTACACCTTC. Translation gives CASSTVQGILGYTF. Together with reference TRBV19 and TRBJ1-2, the CDR3 gives the full variable domain: DGGITQSPKYLFRKEGQNVTLSCEQNLNHDAMYWYRQDPGQGLRLIYYSQIVNDFQKGDIAEGYSVSREKKESFPLTVTSAQKNPTAFYLCASSTVQGILGYTFGSGTRLTVV.

There are a few counts of this clone. The CDR3 loop is CASSPFPMDSLNTEAFF. The CDR3 DNA follows: TGTGCCAGCTCACCCTTCCCAATGGACAGTTTGAACACTGAAGCTTTCTTT. The chain joins TRBV18 to TRBJ1-1, with D possibly matching TRBD1 (6 bases). Looked up from germline, CDR1 is KGHSH and CDR2 is LQKENI. This CDR3 spans 17 amino acids. Trimming left V 3 bases short and J 0 bases short, with 17 bases between.

This rearrangement joins TRBV4-2 to TRBJ2-1; 9 nucleotides align to TRBD2. Germline V gene data show CDR1 as LGHNA and CDR2 as YNFKEQ. The CDR3 runs to 16 residues. V trimming: 2 bases; J trimming: 0 bases; junction bases outside the gene matches: 2. The CDR3 region is CASSQSSGVSYNEQFF. Written as DNA, the CDR3 is TGTGCCAGCAGCCAATCTAGCGGGGTCTCCTACAATGAGCAGTTCTTC.

The rearrangement joins TRBV29-1 to TRBJ2-1; 11 bases match TRBD2. Germline V gives CDR1 SQVTM, CDR2 ANQGSEA. CDR3 length: 13 amino acids. V lost 8 bases to trimming and J lost 6 bases; unmatched junction nucleotides: 6. The DNA of the CDR3 is TGCAGCTGGGATAGCGGGAGGGTCAATGAGCAGTTCTTC. It is translated as CSWDSGRVNEQFF.

This clone was seen more than once but under ten times. The chain is built from TRBV19 and TRBJ1-4; D gene uncertain. The CDR3 has 17 residues. Trimming removed 6 bases at V and 8 bases at J, with 25 bases between. CDR1 and CDR2 (germline): LNHDA, SQIVND (reference sequence). The CDR3 DNA follows: TGTGCCAGTAGCCCTTACTCCTTGAGGGAGGGAGCCGAAAAACTGTTTTTT. Its protein product is CASSPYSLREGAEKLFF.

The chain carries TRBV15 and TRBJ1-6, with D possibly TRBD1 on 5 matching bases. Trimming took off 6 bases at V and 0 bases at J, with 15 bases between the two ends. The CDR3 totals 17 residues. Germline V gives CDR1 LNHNV, CDR2 YYDKDF (reference sequence). CDR3 coding DNA: TGTGCCACCAGTGACAGACCGGAGAGCTCCTATAATTCACCCCTCCACTTT. Translation gives CATSDRPESSYNSPLHF.

This sequence joins TRBV18 and TRBJ2-2; possible D gene TRBD2, 6 bases. The CDR3 totals 15 residues. Germline CDR1 and CDR2: KGHSH and LQKENI. The V gene lost 3 bases and the J gene lost 0 bases, with 8 bases spanning the gap. The CDR3 spells CASSPGGSNTGELFF. DNA of the CDR3: TGTGCCAGCTCACCCGGGGGATCGAACACCGGGGAGCTGTTTTTT. The whole variable domain, filled in from reference TRBV18 and TRBJ2-2, reads NAGVMQNPRHLVRRRGQEARLRCSPMKGHSHVYWYRQLPEEGLKFMVYLQKENIIDESGMPKERFSAEFPKEGPSILRIQQVVRGDSAAYFCASSPGGSNTGELFFGEGSRLTVL.

In its sample, this clone was seen a few times. This chain connects TRBV6-5 to TRBJ1-5; D uncertain. The CDR3 consists of 12 residues. The germline CDR1 and CDR2 sequences are MNHEY and SVGAGI. The V end lost 8 bases, the J end lost 6 bases, and 11 bases lay between the germline ends. The DNA of the CDR3 is TGTGCCAGCCGCGGGGATTCTCAGCCCCAGCATTTT. It yields the protein CASRGDSQPQHF.

This clone has only one observation. The chain has TRBV4-1 and TRBJ2-5; TRBD1 matches at 7 bases. TRBJ2-7 matches the DNA end more closely, so the J call is doubtful. CDR3 size: 16 residues. Germline V gives CDR1 MGHRA, CDR2 YSYEKL. For the CDR3, the DNA is TGCGCCAGCAGCCAGGGCGCGGGCAGGGGGACGAACGAGCAGTACTTC. It translates to CASSQGAGRGTNEQYF.

This clone was seen a handful of times. The chain combines TRBV9 with TRBJ2-2, with D unresolved. Germline lookup yields CDR1 SGDLS and CDR2 YYNGEE. There are 16 residues in the CDR3. V was cut by 1 base and J by 4 bases, with 14 bases left in between. CDR3: CASSVWVAGGTGELFF. In DNA, the CDR3 is TGTGCCAGCAGCGTATGGGTGGCCGGCGGCACCGGGGAGCTGTTTTTT.

The count of this clone is one. The gene calls are TRBV13 and TRBJ1-1; D gene unclear. From germline, CDR1 is PRHDT and CDR2 FYEKMQ (reference sequence). The length of the CDR3 is 13 residues. V shed 5 bases and J shed 0 bases, with 7 bases lying between them. CDR3 in DNA: TGTGCCAGCAGCCGGGTTATGAACACTGAAGCTTTCTTT. Translating it yields CASSRVMNTEAFF.

The rearrangement joins TRBV6-1 to TRBJ2-7; TRBD1 might be the D (6 bases). V shed 4 bases and J shed 2 bases, with 12 bases lying between them. The CDR3 extends over 14 amino acids. Germline V gene data show CDR1 as MNHNS and CDR2 as SASEGT. CDR3 residues: CASSARQEAYEQYF. DNA for the CDR3: TGTGCCAGCAGTGCGCGACAGGAAGCCTACGAGCAGTACTTC.

The rearrangement uses TRBV19 and TRBJ2-4; 8 bases map to TRBD1. There are 14 residues in the CDR3. The J segment lost 5 bases and the V segment lost 8 bases, leaving 8 bases of the junction unmatched. Germline CDR1 is LNHDA and CDR2 is SQIVND (reference sequence). The CDR3 nucleotides read TGTGCCAGTGGGCACTCGGGACAGGAAAACATTCAGTACTTC. Translation gives CASGHSGQENIQYF.

The chain joins TRBV4-3 to TRBJ1-3; possibly TRBD1 for D (6 bases). The germline CDR1 and CDR2 sequences are LGHNA and YSLEER. Trimming cost V 0 bases and J 8 bases, with 23 bases left between them. The length of the CDR3 is 18 residues. CDR3 protein: CASSQDLGRGMSGHTIYF. CDR3 bases: TGCGCCAGCAGCCAAGATTTAGGCAGGGGAATGTCCGGACACACCATATATTTT.

This chain links TRBV10-3 with TRBJ2-7, with D perhaps TRBD2 (5 bases). Trimming took 7 bases from V and 1 from J, leaving 14 bases between them. Germline V CDR1 and CDR2: ENHRY, SYGVKD. The length of the CDR3 is 14 residues. CDR3 region: CAITSGRDSYEQYF. CDR3 nucleotides: TGTGCCATCACCAGCGGACGGGATTCCTACGAGCAGTACTTC.

The chain joins TRBV11-3 to TRBJ1-4; D may be TRBD1 (6 bases). Per germline, CDR1 SGHNT and CDR2 YENEEA. The CDR3 runs to 19 residues. V shed 0 bases and J shed 4 bases, with 21 bases lying between them. Here the CDR3 reads CASSLDGGGRAGDNEKLFF. As DNA, the CDR3 is TGTGCCAGCAGCTTAGATGGGGGCGGCCGCGCGGGGGATAATGAAAAACTGTTTTTT.

V usage is TRBV6-6 and J usage is TRBJ1-4; the D gene is possibly TRBD1 (6 bases). The CDR3 covers 15 residues. In germline, CDR1 is MNHNY, CDR2 SVGAGI (reference sequence). With 4 bases removed from V and 4 bases from J, the gap between germline ends came to 13 bases. CDR3 sequence reads: CASSSQDRSNEKLFF. Written as DNA, the CDR3 is TGTGCCAGCAGTTCACAGGACAGAAGTAATGAAAAACTGTTTTTT.